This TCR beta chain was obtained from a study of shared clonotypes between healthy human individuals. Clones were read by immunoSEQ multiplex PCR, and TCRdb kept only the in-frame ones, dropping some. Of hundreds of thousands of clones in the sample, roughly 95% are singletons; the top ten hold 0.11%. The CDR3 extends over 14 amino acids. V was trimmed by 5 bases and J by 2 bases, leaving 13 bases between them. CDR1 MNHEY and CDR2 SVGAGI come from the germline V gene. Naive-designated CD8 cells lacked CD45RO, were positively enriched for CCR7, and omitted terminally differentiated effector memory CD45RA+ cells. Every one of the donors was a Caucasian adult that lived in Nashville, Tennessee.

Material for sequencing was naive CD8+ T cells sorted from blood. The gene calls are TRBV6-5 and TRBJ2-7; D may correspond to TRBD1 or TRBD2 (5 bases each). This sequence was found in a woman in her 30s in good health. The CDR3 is CASSIRDGAYEQYF. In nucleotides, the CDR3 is TGTGCCAGCAGTATCCGGGACGGAGCCTACGAGCAGTACTTC.